This TCR beta chain was sequenced in a study of blood T cells in healthy people across ages. The sample holds a few counts of this clonotype. This CDR3 is 14 amino acids long. Germline lookup yields CDR1 DFQATT and CDR2 SNEGSKA (reference sequence). J gave up 3 bases and V 5 bases, and 9 bases lay outside the gene matches. Next came a second PCR, run for about 7 to 12 cycles, which used a sample-barcoded 5' primer along with a J-beta primer mix. TCRdb independently ran MiXCR on the 5' RACE reads; one entry per CDR3 protein. The table includes about 970,000 distinct CDR3 sequences, roughly 50% detected once.

The genes are TRBV20-1 and TRBJ2-7, with 8 nucleotides matching TRBD1. The TCR originated in a woman aged 60 to 75 in good health. The sample taken for sequencing was blood. CDR3 bases: TGCAGTGCTTTACCGGGACAGGAGGACTACGAGCAGTACTTC. Its translation is CSALPGQEDYEQYF.